A selection of T cell receptor beta chains follows, all from one sample in a study of PD-L1 blockade in urothelial cancer. Assay used: immunoSEQ multiplex PCR; TCRdb lists only in-frame clones, some missing. The sample contains more than 95,000 clones, 80% to 90% of which appear only once. The specimen comprised PBMCs, sampled around atezolizumab (anti-PD-L1) treatment. The source of these receptors is a man aged 55 to 70 with urothelial cancer. Both conserved end residues are part of each CDR3. The order of the fields is J gene, clone size, D gene, V gene, CDR3 protein, CDR3 DNA. The D gene is left open where the match is weak. Size values are once, few and many counts, or a class for expanded clones, and some rows have none.

TRBJ2-7 | NA | NA | TRBV6-5 | CASRPYLAGSYEQYF | TGTGCCAGCAGACCTTATCTGGCGGGCTCCTACGAGCAGTACTTC
TRBJ2-3 | NA | TRBD1 | TRBV6-5 | CASSYFDRGGNTQYF | TGTGCCAGCAGTTACTTCGACAGGGGCGGGAATACGCAGTATTTT
TRBJ2-1 | NA | TRBD2 | TRBV11-3 | CASSSGLAGGNEQFF | TGTGCCAGCAGCTCCGGACTAGCGGGAGGGAATGAGCAGTTCTTC
TRBJ2-6 | NA | TRBD1 | TRBV4-2 | CASSQDQGGPGSGANVLTF | TGTGCCAGCAGCCAAGATCAAGGGGGCCCCGGTTCTGGGGCCAACGTCCTGACTTTC
TRBJ2-3 | NA | TRBD2 | TRBV15 | CATSRDRGLEGDTDTQYF | TGTGCCACCAGCAGAGATAGGGGACTAGAAGGGGACACAGATACGCAGTATTTT
TRBJ1-3 | once | NA | TRBV28 | CASIPPGTYSGNTIYF | TGTGCCAGCATTCCCCCCGGGACATACTCTGGAAACACCATATATTTT
TRBJ2-1 | NA | TRBD2 | TRBV7-2 | CASSRRAEAGTKKNNEQFF | TGTGCCAGCAGCCGAAGAGCCGAAGCCGGGACTAAAAAAAACAATGAGCAGTTCTTC
TRBJ2-2 | NA | TRBD1 | TRBV10-3 | CAIDRGPNGELFF | TGTGCCATCGACAGGGGGCCCAACGGGGAGCTGTTTTTT
TRBJ2-2 | once | NA | TRBV5-6 | CASSLGGFGRGRWSGELFF | TGTGCCAGCAGCTTAGGAGGCTTCGGGCGGGGACGATGGAGCGGGGAGCTGTTTTTT
TRBJ1-5 | few | NA | TRBV10-3 | CAISEGADSNQPQHF | TGTGCCATCAGTGAGGGGGCCGATAGCAATCAGCCCCAGCATTTT
TRBJ2-5 | NA | TRBD2 | TRBV5-1 | CASSLEAGGGLETQYF | TGCGCCAGCAGCTTGGAAGCGGGGGGCGGACTGGAGACCCAGTACTTC
TRBJ2-1 | NA | NA | TRBV11-3 | CASSPPVVRNEQFF | TGTGCCAGCAGCCCCCCGGTGGTTCGGAATGAGCAGTTCTTC
TRBJ2-2 | NA | NA | TRBV18 | CAGIQGAGELFF | TGTGCCGGAATACAGGGTGCCGGGGAGCTGTTTTTT
TRBJ2-7 | NA | TRBD2 | TRBV6-1 | CASSEGTSGAYEQYF | TGTGCCAGCAGTGAAGGGACTAGCGGCGCCTACGAGCAGTACTTC
TRBJ1-2 | NA | NA | TRBV29-1 | CSAELNYGYTF | TGCAGCGCCGAACTAAACTATGGCTACACCTTC
TRBJ1-2 | NA | TRBD1 | TRBV9 | CASSDTLGGQDPGSTYGYTF | TGTGCCAGCAGCGATACCCTGGGGGGACAGGACCCCGGGTCGACCTATGGCTACACCTTC
TRBJ2-7 | NA | NA | TRBV4-3 | CASSQDSVGHPYEQYF | TGCGCCAGCAGCCAAGATTCAGTGGGACACCCCTACGAGCAGTACTTC
TRBJ1-2 | NA | NA | TRBV6-5 | CASSLTGDGYTF | TGTGCCAGCAGTTTGACAGGTGATGGCTACACCTTC
TRBJ2-3 | once | NA | TRBV5-6 | CASSLGQADTQYF | TGTGCCAGCAGCTTGGGACAGGCCGATACGCAGTATTTT
TRBJ1-3 | NA | NA | TRBV6-1 | CASSVVTSGNTIYF | TGTGCCAGCAGTGTTGTGACTTCTGGAAACACCATATATTTT
TRBJ2-2 | once | NA | TRBV9 | CASSVASYPTGELFF | TGTGCCAGCAGCGTAGCTAGTTACCCAACCGGGGAGCTGTTTTTT
TRBJ1-1 | few | TRBD1 | TRBV5-1 | CASSLQGGNTEAFF | TGCGCCAGCAGCTTACAGGGGGGAAACACTGAAGCTTTCTTT
TRBJ2-3 | NA | TRBD2 | TRBV28 | CASSLLAGSTDTQYF | TGTGCCAGCAGTTTACTAGCGGGATCCACAGATACGCAGTATTTT
TRBJ2-2 | NA | NA | TRBV9 | CASSVAVATGELFF | TGTGCCAGCAGCGTAGCGGTCGCTACCGGGGAGCTGTTTTTT
TRBJ2-5 | NA | TRBD1 | TRBV7-3 | CASSLSGGMETQYF | TGTGCCAGCAGCTTATCAGGGGGCATGGAGACCCAGTACTTC
TRBJ1-2 | NA | TRBD1 | TRBV7-2 | CASSLGQGSSYGYTF | TGTGCCAGCAGCTTGGGACAGGGGAGCAGCTATGGCTACACCTTC
TRBJ1-2 | few | NA | TRBV28 | CASSPGRPSGYTF | TGTGCCAGCAGCCCCGGGAGACCTAGCGGCTACACCTTC
TRBJ1-4 | once | NA | TRBV28 | CANLQGYYEKLFF | TGTGCCAACCTACAGGGATATTACGAAAAACTGTTTTTT
TRBJ1-2 | NA | NA | TRBV7-8 | CASSLGDLANYGYTF | TGTGCCAGCAGCTTAGGGGACTTAGCTAACTATGGCTACACCTTC